This entry describes one T cell receptor beta chain. Its target is not known. This sample stems from a study of cytomegalovirus exposure and HLA in healthy donors. With 5 bases clipped from V and 6 bases from J, the junction kept 11 bases outside the gene matches. Germline loops: CDR1 SGHRS, CDR2 YFSETQ. The CDR3 covers 15 residues. It was with 60 Vbeta and 13 Jbeta primers that the PCR ran. The assay was immunoSEQ multiplex PCR, and TCRdb's table has in-frame clones only and misses some. This repertoire shows around 150,000 clones, approximately 80% found once; its top ten account for roughly 2.3%. Broader study findings: HLA alleles showed associations with some 17,000 TCR beta sequences in a later analysis, at a 0.05 false discovery rate. An apparent linkage of common viral pathogens to several of the most significant clusters emerged in a later analysis. Some segments of the V type, notably TRBV6-2 and TRBV6-3, were excluded as indistinguishable. Accurate predictions that matched the HLA-A and HLA-B alleles of most subjects were reportedly made from TCR beta sequences.

The V and J genes are TRBV5-1 and TRBJ1-2; 9 bases agree with TRBD1. Input material: PBMCs. This receptor was identified in a man in his thirties or forties in good health and CMV-seronegative. The CDR3 DNA reads as TGCGCCAGCAGAGCTTCGACAGGGGGAAATGATGGCTACACCTTC. It translates to CASRASTGGNDGYTF.